The sequence of this TCR beta chain was determined in a study of blood T cell repertoires in COVID-19. Exposed enrollees encountered a COVID-19 case at some point within 2 weeks before study entry. Repertoires were generated with immunoSEQ multiplex PCR, while TCRdb's copy carries only in-frame clones and drops some. The sample yields 250,000 or so clones, 85% to 90% seen once. The CDR3 runs 18 residues. After removal of 1 base from V and 2 bases from J, the junction contained 9 bases not matched to a gene. Germline CDR1 and CDR2: SGHTA and FQGTGA. The rearrangement links TRBV7-3 to TRBJ2-5, with 11 positions matching TRBD2. The sequence came from a middle-aged man who had been exposed to COVID-19. Material: PBMCs or T cells enriched from blood (not recorded which). CDR3 loop: CASSLKVLAGGGQETQYF. CDR3 sequence (DNA): TGTGCCAGCAGCTTAAAAGTGCTAGCGGGAGGCGGTCAAGAGACCCAGTACTTC. The variable domain in full, with the rest retrieved from reference TRBV7-3 and TRBJ2-5, is GAGVSQTPSNKVTEKGKYVELRCDPISGHTALYWYRQSLGQGPEFLIYFQGTGAADDSGLPNDRFFAVRPEGSVSTLKIQRTERGDSAVYLCASSLKVLAGGGQETQYFGPGTRLLVL.